Below are 3 T cell receptor beta chains sequenced from a single sample in a study of T cells in Graves' hyperthyroidism and ophthalmopathy. Amplified regions were TCR beta CDR3 sequences from RNA transcripts. RT-PCR in the first round (using the HTBI primer set) targeted the TCR CDR3. TCRdb redid the calling of the multiplex PCR reads with MiXCR, one entry per CDR3 protein. The sample shows some 400,000 distinct CDR3 sequences, about 13% of them seen only once. The sequenced sample consisted of blood. The receptors stem from a man aged 25 to 45 with Graves' hyperthyroidism that later progressed to Graves' ophthalmopathy.

In its sample, this clonotype was seen a few times. The CDR3 DNA is TGTGCCAGCAGCGTAGGTGACTTCACCTACGAGCAGTACTTC. Translation gives CASSVGDFTYEQYF. The chain recombines TRBV9 with TRBJ2-7; D is unresolved. Between the trimmed V and J ends, which lost 0 bases and 2 bases, there was a span of 9 bases. CDR3 length: 14 residues. CDR1 and CDR2 (germline): SGDLS, YYNGEE.

This clonotype was detected only a few times. This chain uses TRBV7-8 with TRBJ1-5; weak D call: TRBD1 (6 bases). Trimming cost V 0 bases and J 5 bases, with 11 bases left between them. This CDR3 contains 15 residues. Germline CDR1 is SGHVS and CDR2 is FQNEAQ. CDR3 sequence: CASSLAPRGYQPQHF. The DNA for the CDR3 is TGTGCCAGCAGCTTAGCGCCCAGGGGATATCAGCCCCAGCATTTT. The complete variable domain, with remaining parts taken from reference TRBV7-8 and TRBJ1-5, reads GAGVSQSPRYKVAKRGQDVALRCDPISGHVSLFWYQQALGQGPEFLTYFQNEAQLDKSGLPSDRFFAERPEGSVSTLKIQRTQQEDSAVYLCASSLAPRGYQPQHFGDGTRLSIL.

This clonotype was detected a few times. This chain connects TRBV5-1 to TRBJ2-1, with 12 bases identical to TRBD2. The CDR3 consists of 17 residues. Unmatched junction bases numbered 7, after V lost 4 bases and J lost 2 bases. Germline values: CDR1 SGHRS, CDR2 YFSETQ. CDR3 sequence (DNA): TGCGCCAGCAGCCACCCCTCTAGCGGGGGGGCCTACAATGAGCAGTTCTTC. Residues: CASSHPSSGGAYNEQFF.